Shown below are 18 T cell receptor beta chains from a single sample sequenced in a study of T cells in Graves' hyperthyroidism and ophthalmopathy. Amplification of TCR beta CDR3 regions used RNA as the template. The study used the HTBI primer set for a first-round RT-PCR of the TCR CDR3. Using its own MiXCR run on the multiplex PCR reads, TCRdb lists one record per CDR3 protein. Altogether a few hundred thousand distinct CDR3 sequences are present, roughly 14% being singletons, with the ten largest covering around 6.6%. Sequencing was done on a sample of blood. These receptors were obtained from a woman aged 30 to 39 with Graves' hyperthyroidism.

Many counts were recorded for this clonotype. The rearrangement uses TRBV20-1 and TRBJ2-3; D gene unclear. Looked up from germline, CDR1 is DFQATT and CDR2 is SNEGSKA (reference sequence). The CDR3 covers 14 residues. V was cut by 2 bases and J by 0 bases, with 9 bases left in between. The CDR3 coding sequence is TGCAGTGCTAGATATGTAGAGAGCACAGATACGCAGTATTTT. This codes for CSARYVESTDTQYF.

The sample holds a few counts of this clonotype. The genes are TRBV6-1 and TRBJ2-2; unclear D gene. Trimming pared 6 bases from V and 7 bases from J, leaving 9 bases between. CDR1 and CDR2 (germline): MNHNS, SASEGT. The CDR3 extends over 12 amino acids. As DNA, the CDR3 is TGTGCCAGCAGACTCCTCTACGGGGAGCTGTTTTTT. Translated: CASRLLYGELFF.

This clonotype was counted between two and nine times. The chain joins TRBV27 to TRBJ2-1; D perhaps matches TRBD2 (6 bases). The length of the CDR3 is 14 residues. V lost 8 bases and J 7 bases, leaving 18 bases between the germline ends. Germline V lookup: CDR1 MNHEY, CDR2 SMNVEV (reference sequence). This CDR3 reads CASSRSGTANEQFF. The CDR3, as DNA: TGTGCCAGCTCCCGATCTGGGACTGCTAATGAGCAGTTCTTC.

On this clonotype itself: A junction end diverges from the germline sequence, so it may reflect a read error. V and J are TRBV5-1 and TRBJ2-1; 8 bases are shared with TRBD1. The CDR3 consists of 17 residues. Germline-derived CDR1 and CDR2 are SGHRS and YFSETQ. CDR3 residues: CASSSRTGKVSYDEQFF. For the CDR3, the DNA is TGCGCCAGCAGCTCGAGGACAGGGAAGGTCTCCTACGATGAGCAGTTCTTC. Supplemented by reference TRBV5-1 and TRBJ2-1, the full variable domain reads KAGVTQTPRYLIKTRGQQVTLSCSPISGHRSVSWYQQTPGQGLQFLFEYFSETQRNKGNFPGRFSGRQFSNSRSEMNVSTLELGDSALYLCASSSRTGKVSYDEQFFGPGTRLTVL.

This clonotype appeared a few times. V usage is TRBV6-5 and J usage is TRBJ1-6; a possible D gene is TRBD1 (5 bases). The CDR3 is 16 residues long. CDR1 and CDR2 (germline): MNHEY, SVGAGI. V was clipped by 0 bases and J by 7 bases, with 13 bases between them. The CDR3, as DNA: TGTGCCAGCAGTTACTCCGGGGGAAATGGGAATTCACCCCTCCACTTT. Amino acids: CASSYSGGNGNSPLHF.

This clonotype was seen a few times. J is TRBJ2-2 and V is TRBV12-3 or TRBV12-4; weak D call: TRBD2 (6 bases). This CDR3 is 14 amino acids long. The V and J ends lost 7 bases and 0 bases respectively, with 9 bases between them. CDR3 in amino acids: CASTSGANTGELFF. The CDR3 DNA reads TGTGCCAGCACGTCGGGGGCGAACACCGGGGAGCTGTTTTTT.

V is TRBV19 and J is TRBJ1-2, with D possibly being TRBD1 (5 bases). In germline, CDR1 is LNHDA, CDR2 SQIVND (reference sequence). The CDR3 length is 13 residues. V lost 3 bases and J 7 bases, leaving 12 bases between the germline ends. CDR3 loop: CASSMGGRSGYTF. The DNA for the CDR3 is TGTGCCAGTAGTATGGGGGGAAGAAGTGGCTACACCTTC. The entire variable domain, with the rest obtained from reference TRBV19 and TRBJ1-2, is as follows: DGGITQSPKYLFRKEGQNVTLSCEQNLNHDAMYWYRQDPGQGLRLIYYSQIVNDFQKGDIAEGYSVSREKKESFPLTVTSAQKNPTAFYLCASSMGGRSGYTFGSGTRLTVV.

This clonotype appeared many times. V and J are TRBV28 and TRBJ2-3; D tentatively fits TRBD1 or TRBD2 (5 bases each). Trimming pared 3 bases from V and 4 bases from J, leaving 17 bases between. Germline CDR1 and CDR2: MDHEN and SYDVKM. CDR3 size: 16 residues. In nucleotides, the CDR3 is TGTGCCAGCAGTTTCGGGACCCCTGAGGAACCAGATACGCAGTATTTT. Translated, it gives CASSFGTPEEPDTQYF.

This clonotype was seen repeatedly, ten times or more. J is TRBJ2-7 and V is TRBV6-6; 8 bases are shared with TRBD1. The CDR3 runs to 15 residues. J was trimmed by 2 bases and V by 1 base; bases with no gene match: 4. The germline CDR1 and CDR2 sequences are MNHNY and SVGAGI (reference sequence). This CDR3 is CASSYLTGAPYEQYF. The CDR3 region has the DNA TGTGCCAGCAGTTACTTGACAGGGGCCCCCTACGAGCAGTACTTC.

With regard to this clonotype: Since the CDR3 does not end with the conserved phenylalanine or tryptophan, this likely comes from a read error. The rearrangement uses TRBV5-1 and TRBJ2-5; D is possibly TRBD1 (5 bases). Per the germline V gene, CDR1 is SGHRS and CDR2 is YFSETQ. The CDR3 length is 15 residues. V was trimmed by 0 bases and J by 4 bases, leaving 13 bases between them. CDR3 nucleotide sequence: TGCGCCAGCAGCTTGGAAGCCAGGGCGGCAGAGACCCAGTACCTC. Translation: CASSLEARAAETQYL.

The rearrangement uses TRBV12-3 or TRBV12-4 and TRBJ2-1; 7 bases line up with TRBD1. V was clipped by 4 bases and J by 2 bases; unmatched bases: 14. There are 18 residues in the CDR3. The CDR3 nucleotides are TGTGCCAGCAGTTCGACCCCCTTAACAGGGGACGCCTACAATGAGCAGTTCTTC. This codes for CASSSTPLTGDAYNEQFF.

Ten or more counts support this clonotype. This chain connects TRBV12-3 or TRBV12-4 to TRBJ2-1; TRBD2 aligns across 9 bases. With V trimmed by 1 base and J by 10 bases, 11 bases remained unmatched. The CDR3 is 16 residues long. The CDR3 DNA reads TGTGCCAGCAGTTTAGTTTGGACTAGCGCCCAGGGGGAGCAGTTCTTC. Its translation is CASSLVWTSAQGEQFF.

The rearrangement uses TRBV29-1 and TRBJ2-3, with D possibly TRBD1 on 5 matching bases. V was cut by 4 bases and J by 0 bases, with 8 bases left in between. Germline V gives CDR1 SQVTM, CDR2 ANQGSEA. CDR3 length: 13 amino acids. CDR3 in amino acids: CSVGAGSTDTQYF. The CDR3 DNA follows: TGCAGCGTTGGGGCAGGGAGCACAGATACGCAGTATTTT.

This clonotype was picked up many times. The chain employs TRBV3-1 and TRBJ1-4, with 12 bases matching TRBD1. V gave up 5 bases and J gave up 8 bases; unmatched junction bases: 9. This CDR3 is 16 amino acids long. Looked up from germline, CDR1 is LGHDT and CDR2 is YNNKEL (reference sequence). CDR3 region: CASSKGTGTGGEKLFF. In nucleotides, the CDR3 is TGTGCCAGCAGCAAGGGGACCGGGACAGGGGGCGAAAAACTGTTTTTT.

This clonotype was recorded many times. The rearrangement joins TRBV6-1 to TRBJ2-7; 9 nucleotides agree with TRBD1. Germline CDR1 MNHNS, CDR2 SASEGT. V shed 7 bases and J 6 bases; nucleotides not matched to a gene: 10. CDR3 length equals 14 residues. CDR3 in amino acids: CASTYRDRDSEQYF. Written as DNA, the CDR3 is TGTGCCAGCACTTACCGGGACAGGGACAGCGAGCAGTACTTC.

This clonotype was counted many times. This sequence joins TRBV6-1 and TRBJ2-5; D gene unclear. This CDR3 region has 12 residues. The germline V gene has CDR1 MNHNS and CDR2 SASEGT. V lost 5 bases and J 5 bases, leaving 9 bases between the germline ends. The CDR3 loop reads CASSSPAETQYF. The CDR3 DNA sequence: TGTGCCAGCAGTAGCCCCGCCGAGACCCAGTACTTC.

This clonotype has at least ten counts. The chain carries TRBV30 and TRBJ2-1, with 11 bases aligning to TRBD2. After removal of 3 bases from V and 5 bases from J, the junction contained 0 bases not matched to a gene. Germline V CDR1 and CDR2: GTSNPN, SVGIG (reference sequence). The CDR3 contains 13 residues. The CDR3 coding sequence is TGTGCCTGGAGGACTAGCGGGAACAATGAGCAGTTCTTC. It translates to CAWRTSGNNEQFF.

This clonotype was seen a handful of times. The V gene is TRBV20-1, the J gene TRBJ1-1; a weak D match, TRBD1 (6 bases). Germline CDR1 is DFQATT and CDR2 is SNEGSKA (reference sequence). Trimming left V 6 bases short and J 3 bases short, with 17 bases between. The CDR3 extends over 14 amino acids. CDR3 protein: CSAHQGREDTEAFF. In DNA form, the CDR3 reads TGCAGTGCCCACCAGGGGAGGGAGGACACTGAAGCTTTCTTT.